Shown below are 29 T cell receptor beta chains from a single sample sequenced in a study of beta chain features in type 1 diabetes. Their specific antigens are unknown. Expressed TCRB transcripts were sequenced after all isolated RNA was converted to cDNA. Profiled with immunoSEQ multiplex PCR; TCRdb holds only in-frame clones, not every one. The table includes hundreds of thousands of clones, about an eighth detected once. Study observations and caveats: TCRB CDR3s were moderately but significantly shorter in Type 1 diabetes patients in all four CD4+ subsets.

Input material: naive CD4+ T cells from blood. All receptors come from a man younger than 30 with type 1 diabetes.

This chain links TRBV20-1 with TRBJ2-5, with D unclear. Germline V CDR1 and CDR2: DFQATT, SNEGSKA (reference sequence). The CDR3 contains 11 residues. V lost 8 bases to trimming and J lost 5 bases, with 12 bases between them. CDR3 DNA sequence: TGCAGTTACTCGAGTCGGGAGACCCAGTACTTC. Translating it yields CSYSSRETQYF.

This sequence joins TRBV6-6 and TRBJ1-2; the match to TRBD1 covers 11 bases. The V gene's germline CDR1 is MNHNY and CDR2 SVGAGI (reference sequence). Trimming cost V 4 bases and J 3 bases; bases outside gene matches: 1. The CDR3 loop spans 14 amino acids. In DNA, the CDR3 is TGTGCCAGCAGTTCGGGACAGGGGGACTATGGCTACACCTTC. Protein: CASSSGQGDYGYTF.

The chain uses TRBV5-1 and TRBJ2-1; no reliable D call. Germline CDR1 reads SGHRS; CDR2 reads YFSETQ. V was clipped by 0 bases and J by 0 bases, with 13 bases between them. This CDR3 contains 17 residues. The chain's CDR3 is CASSLASPRSSYNEQFF. CDR3 bases: TGCGCCAGCAGCTTGGCCAGTCCTAGGAGCTCCTACAATGAGCAGTTCTTC.

This clone was counted a few times. The chain employs TRBV5-1 and TRBJ2-5, with a possible D match to TRBD1 (6 bases). Trimming cost V 0 bases and J 5 bases, with 14 bases left between them. The CDR3 has 15 residues. Germline-derived CDR1 and CDR2 are SGHRS and YFSETQ. The CDR3 bases are TGCGCCAGCAGCTTGGGGCAGGGGTTGTTGGAGACCCAGTACTTC. Its protein product is CASSLGQGLLETQYF.

In the case of this clone: As the CDR3 is not closed by the conserved phenylalanine or tryptophan, this likely results from a read error. The DNA is left out, because the CDR3 cannot be placed on it with certainty; the CDR3 is given as TCRdb lists it. The V call is TRBV20-1, the J call TRBJ1-4. The CDR3 is made up of 10 amino acids, end residues included. Germline CDR1 DFQATT, CDR2 SNEGSKA (reference sequence). The CDR3 sequence is CSAGPGTLIY.

The chain couples TRBV5-1 to TRBJ2-5, with a possible D match to TRBD1 (6 bases). Trimming removed 0 bases from V and 2 bases from J, with 11 bases in between. Germline values: CDR1 SGHRS, CDR2 YFSETQ. CDR3 length: 15 amino acids. CDR3 residues: CASSLVGQEQETQYF. The CDR3 nucleotides are TGCGCCAGCAGCTTGGTGGGACAAGAACAAGAGACCCAGTACTTC.

This clone was seen a handful of times. This CDR3 reads CAWSLGSPYNEQFF. The DNA for the CDR3 is TGTGCCTGGAGTTTGGGTAGCCCCTACAATGAGCAGTTCTTC. The rearrangement links TRBV30 to TRBJ2-1, with unresolved D. The germline V and J ends were trimmed by 2 bases and 2 bases, with 10 bases remaining between them. The CDR3 runs 14 residues. Germline CDR1 GTSNPN, CDR2 SVGIG (reference sequence).

On this clone: The germline gene is not matched at one end of the junction; a read error may be the cause. The V gene is TRBV2, the J gene TRBJ2-5; D unclear. Looked up from germline, CDR1 is SNHLY and CDR2 is FYNNEI. This CDR3 has 11 residues. This CDR3 reads CASSEQESQYF. The CDR3 bases are TGTGCCAGCAGCGAACAAGAGTCCCAGTACTTC.

This clone turned up a few times. V is TRBV6-1 and J is TRBJ2-3; D unclear. V was trimmed by 5 bases and J by 0 bases, leaving 3 bases between them. This CDR3 comprises 12 residues. CDR1 and CDR2 (germline): MNHNS, SASEGT. The CDR3 spells CASSFSTDTQYF. The CDR3 DNA reads as TGTGCCAGCAGTTTTAGCACAGATACGCAGTATTTT.

The CDR3 here is CASSLDGDTEAFF. The DNA of the CDR3 is TGTGCCAGCAGCCTGGACGGGGACACTGAAGCTTTCTTT. V is TRBV28 and J is TRBJ1-1, with no clear D. V lost 6 bases and J lost 3, with 11 bases in between. The CDR3 spans 13 residues. Per germline, CDR1 MDHEN and CDR2 SYDVKM.

CDR3 nucleotides: TGTGCCAGCAGTGACAGGGGTACTGGGTCCTACGAGCAGTACTTC. Translating gives CASSDRGTGSYEQYF. V and J are TRBV6-1 and TRBJ2-7; maybe TRBD1 (6 bases). This CDR3 comprises 15 residues. V lost 3 bases, J lost 1 base, and 13 bases lay in between. Germline V gives CDR1 MNHNS, CDR2 SASEGT.

This clone turned up a few times. The chain recombines TRBV27 with TRBJ2-7; D is undetermined. Germline CDR1 MNHEY, CDR2 SMNVEV (reference sequence). The CDR3 consists of 16 residues. V was clipped by 6 bases and J by 3 bases, with 21 bases between them. The CDR3 spells CASSYRSVESIYEQYF. CDR3 in DNA: TGTGCCAGCAGCTACCGTTCGGTGGAAAGCATCTACGAGCAGTACTTC.

The chain recombines TRBV4-1 with TRBJ1-6, with a tentative D call TRBD1 (5 bases). The CDR3 covers 17 residues. The V end lost 0 bases, the J end lost 2 bases, and 11 bases lay between the germline ends. Germline values: CDR1 MGHRA, CDR2 YSYEKL. The CDR3 here is CASSQDRGVTYNSPLHF. The CDR3 coding sequence is TGCGCCAGCAGCCAAGATCGGGGGGTAACCTATAATTCACCCCTCCACTTT.

This clone was observed a few times. The chain carries TRBV10-3 and TRBJ2-5; TRBD2 matches at 7 bases. The CDR3 covers 15 residues. CDR1 ENHRY and CDR2 SYGVKD come from the germline V gene. J was trimmed by 7 bases and V by 2 bases; bases with no gene match: 10. The CDR3 is CAISEGGGSGRTQYF. The CDR3 nucleotides are TGTGCCATCAGTGAGGGGGGAGGGTCCGGCCGGACCCAGTACTTC.

This clone was seen a handful of times. Other DNA sequences from this sample encode an identical CDR3 as well. The V and J genes are TRBV20-1 and TRBJ1-2, with 8 bases lining up with TRBD1. The CDR3 consists of 11 residues. Trimming removed 5 bases from V and 4 bases from J; junction bases left unmatched: 0. Germline CDR1 DFQATT, CDR2 SNEGSKA (reference sequence). The CDR3, as DNA: TGCAGTGCTGGGACAGGCTATGGCTACACCTTC. Its translation is CSAGTGYGYTF.

This clone was seen only a few times. The rearrangement uses TRBV28 and TRBJ2-7; 11 bases fit TRBD2. CDR3 size: 17 residues. Germline V lookup: CDR1 MDHEN, CDR2 SYDVKM. The J segment lost 0 bases and the V segment lost 3 bases, leaving 7 bases of the junction unmatched. CDR3 region: CASSFEPTSGVSYEQYF. The DNA for the CDR3 is TGTGCCAGCAGTTTCGAGCCGACTAGCGGGGTCTCCTACGAGCAGTACTTC.

The rearrangement joins TRBV29-1 to TRBJ1-1; D is unresolved. In germline, CDR1 is SQVTM, CDR2 ANQGSEA. Trimming removed 4 bases at V and 3 bases at J, with 18 bases between. This CDR3 contains 15 residues. The CDR3 DNA is TGCAGCGTTGTGAGTACAACACTTTGGGACACTGAAGCTTTCTTT. Protein: CSVVSTTLWDTEAFF.

This clone has more than one count but fewer than ten. The chain has TRBV4-2 and TRBJ1-2; 7 positions match TRBD1. The V segment lost 0 bases and the J segment 4 bases; nucleotides outside the gene matches: 5. The CDR3 length is 15 residues. Germline V CDR1 and CDR2: LGHNA, YNFKEQ. The CDR3 region has the DNA TGTGCCAGCAGCCAAGAAAAGACAGGGCCCTATGGCTACACCTTC. Its protein is CASSQEKTGPYGYTF.

The chain combines TRBV5-6 with TRBJ1-1; D is perhaps TRBD1 (6 bases). CDR1 SGHDT and CDR2 YYEEEE come from the germline V gene. Trimming took 4 bases from V and 6 from J, leaving 10 bases between them. This CDR3 has 12 amino acids. The CDR3 coding sequence is TGTGCCAGCAGCCTGGGGGGCCCTGAAGCTTTCTTT. Translating gives CASSLGGPEAFF.

This clone occurred a few times. The chain is built from TRBV7-3 and TRBJ1-6; D unresolved. This CDR3 is 13 amino acids long. Germline V gene data show CDR1 as SGHTA and CDR2 as FQGTGA. V dropped 6 bases and J dropped 8 bases, with 11 bases sitting between them. DNA of the CDR3: TGTGCCAGCAGTTACGCCCAGGATTCACCCCTCCACTTT. It yields the protein CASSYAQDSPLHF.

The gene calls are TRBV5-1 and TRBJ2-7; no definite D call. The CDR3 contains 12 residues. V lost 4 bases, J lost 0 bases, and 5 bases lay in between. Looked up from germline, CDR1 is SGHRS and CDR2 is YFSETQ. CDR3 sequence: CASSQPSYEQYF. CDR3 nucleotides: TGCGCCAGCAGCCAACCCTCCTACGAGCAGTACTTC.

The chain has TRBV11-2 and TRBJ1-1, with D perhaps matching TRBD1 (5 bases). The CDR3 runs to 18 residues. V shed 0 bases and J shed 5 bases, with 22 bases lying between them. Germline V gene data show CDR1 as SGHAT and CDR2 as FQNNGV. This chain's CDR3 is CASSLDATGGFRGTEAFF. CDR3 nucleotide sequence: TGTGCCAGCAGCTTAGACGCCACAGGAGGGTTTCGGGGGACTGAAGCTTTCTTT.

This clone has more than one count but fewer than ten. The chain is built from TRBV7-2 and TRBJ1-4; 7 nucleotides line up with TRBD1. V lost 2 bases to trimming and J lost 6 bases; unmatched junction nucleotides: 6. Germline V CDR1 and CDR2: SGHTA, FQGNSA. This CDR3 has 15 amino acids. CDR3 sequence: CASSLKTGMDEKLFF. CDR3 coding DNA: TGTGCCAGCAGCTTAAAGACAGGGATGGATGAAAAACTGTTTTTT.

This clone was seen only a few times. The J gene is TRBJ1-1, the V gene TRBV18; a weak D match, TRBD1 (6 bases). CDR1 and CDR2 from the germline V gene are KGHSH and LQKENI. CDR3 length equals 13 residues. The V end was cut by 2 bases, the J end by 10 bases, with 14 bases between. CDR3 coding DNA: TGTGCCAGCTCACCAGACGGGGGGCTAACAGCTTTCTTT. Translation: CASSPDGGLTAFF.

Comment on this clone: This CDR3 is also generated by other DNA sequences in the sample. This sequence joins TRBV29-1 and TRBJ1-1; D is unclear. Trimming took off 4 bases at V and 0 bases at J, with 9 bases between the two ends. This CDR3 has 13 amino acids. In germline, CDR1 is SQVTM, CDR2 ANQGSEA. The CDR3 sequence is CSVAGLMNTEAFF. The CDR3 bases are TGCAGCGTTGCAGGACTCATGAACACTGAAGCTTTCTTT.

This clone was counted only a few times. This rearrangement joins TRBV6-5 to TRBJ1-5, with D tentatively TRBD1 (5 bases). The CDR3 consists of 13 residues. CDR1 MNHEY and CDR2 SVGAGI come from the germline V gene. V was cut by 4 bases and J by 5 bases, with 9 bases left in between. CDR3 bases: TGTGCCAGCAGTTCCGGGACGTATCAGCCCCAGCATTTT. Translation gives CASSSGTYQPQHF.

The chain links TRBV30 to TRBJ1-1; D gene unclear. Germline V gene sequence: CDR1 GTSNPN, CDR2 SVGIG (reference sequence). The V gene lost 4 bases and the J gene lost 3 bases, with 9 bases spanning the gap. CDR3 length: 12 residues. As DNA, the CDR3 is TGTGCCTGGAAGGGAGAATACACTGAAGCTTTCTTT. Encoded protein: CAWKGEYTEAFF.

V is TRBV5-1 and J is TRBJ2-7, with 7 bases that match TRBD1. The V gene end was trimmed by 4 bases and the J gene end by 1 base; junction bases not matched to a gene: 5. CDR1 SGHRS and CDR2 YFSETQ come from the germline V gene. The CDR3 has 14 residues. The CDR3 nucleotides are TGCGCCAGCAGCATCGGGACAGAGTCCTACGAGCAGTACTTC. Its translation is CASSIGTESYEQYF. Variable domain in full (rest from reference TRBV5-1 and TRBJ2-7): KAGVTQTPRYLIKTRGQQVTLSCSPISGHRSVSWYQQTPGQGLQFLFEYFSETQRNKGNFPGRFSGRQFSNSRSEMNVSTLELGDSALYLCASSIGTESYEQYFGPGTRLTVT.

Only a few counts were recorded for this clone. The chain is built from TRBV18 and TRBJ2-1; TRBD2 agrees at 13 bases. Germline CDR1 reads KGHSH; CDR2 reads LQKENI. CDR3 size: 15 residues. The V segment lost 4 bases and the J segment 6 bases; nucleotides outside the gene matches: 3. The CDR3 sequence is CASSQLAGGPNEQFF. The CDR3 nucleotides read TGTGCCAGCTCACAACTAGCGGGGGGGCCCAATGAGCAGTTCTTC.